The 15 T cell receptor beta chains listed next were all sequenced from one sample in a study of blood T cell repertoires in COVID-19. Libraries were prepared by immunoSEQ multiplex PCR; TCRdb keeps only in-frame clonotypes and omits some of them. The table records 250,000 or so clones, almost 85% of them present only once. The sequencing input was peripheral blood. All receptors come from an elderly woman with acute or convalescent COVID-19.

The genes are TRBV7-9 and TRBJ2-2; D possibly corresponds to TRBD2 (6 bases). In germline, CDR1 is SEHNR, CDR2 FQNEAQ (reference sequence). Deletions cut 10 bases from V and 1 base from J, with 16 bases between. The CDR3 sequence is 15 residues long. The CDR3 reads CATPVGGRNTGELFF. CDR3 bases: TGTGCCACCCCTGTCGGGGGTCGGAACACCGGGGAGCTGTTTTTT.

CDR3 coding DNA: TGTGCCAGCAGCGTAGCTCAGGGGTCTGGTACGCAGTATTTT. Encoded protein: CASSVAQGSGTQYF. The gene calls are TRBV9 and TRBJ2-3; possibly TRBD1 for D (6 bases). Germline V gene data show CDR1 as SGDLS and CDR2 as YYNGEE. CDR3 length equals 14 residues. V was clipped by 0 bases and J by 8 bases, with 13 bases between them.

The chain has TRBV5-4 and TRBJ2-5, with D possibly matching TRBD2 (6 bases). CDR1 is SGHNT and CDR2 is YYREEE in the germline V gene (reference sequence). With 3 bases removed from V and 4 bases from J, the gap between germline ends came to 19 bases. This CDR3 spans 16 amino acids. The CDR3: CASSSGPRGGIETQYF. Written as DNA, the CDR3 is TGTGCCAGCAGCTCGGGCCCCCGGGGAGGCATAGAGACCCAGTACTTC.

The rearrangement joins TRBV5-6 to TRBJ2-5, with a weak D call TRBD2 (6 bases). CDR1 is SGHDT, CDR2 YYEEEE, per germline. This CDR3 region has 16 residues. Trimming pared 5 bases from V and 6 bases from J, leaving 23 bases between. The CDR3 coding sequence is TGTGCCAGCAGATACCGACTAGGCGGCGGAGAGAAGACCCAGTACTTC. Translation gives CASRYRLGGGEKTQYF.

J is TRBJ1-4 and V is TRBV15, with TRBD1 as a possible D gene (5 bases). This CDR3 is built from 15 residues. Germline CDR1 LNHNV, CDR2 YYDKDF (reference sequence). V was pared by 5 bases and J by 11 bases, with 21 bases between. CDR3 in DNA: TGTGCCACCAGCCCCCGGGGGGAGCTGAAAGGGAAACTGTTTTTT. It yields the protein CATSPRGELKGKLFF.

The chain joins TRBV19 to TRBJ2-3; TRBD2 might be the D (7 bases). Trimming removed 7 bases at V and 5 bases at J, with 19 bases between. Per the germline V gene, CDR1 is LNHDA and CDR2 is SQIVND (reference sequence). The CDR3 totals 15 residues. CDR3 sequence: CASMQRGGGKDTQYF. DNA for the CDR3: TGTGCCAGTATGCAGAGGGGGGGTGGTAAAGATACGCAGTATTTT.

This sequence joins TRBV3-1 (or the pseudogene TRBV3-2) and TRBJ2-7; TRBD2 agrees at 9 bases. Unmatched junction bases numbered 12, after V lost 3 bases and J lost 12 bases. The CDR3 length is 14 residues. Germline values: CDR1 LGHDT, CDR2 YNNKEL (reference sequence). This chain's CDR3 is CASSHASGTPRRYF. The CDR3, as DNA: TGTGCCAGCAGCCACGCTAGCGGGACCCCACGGCGGTACTTC.

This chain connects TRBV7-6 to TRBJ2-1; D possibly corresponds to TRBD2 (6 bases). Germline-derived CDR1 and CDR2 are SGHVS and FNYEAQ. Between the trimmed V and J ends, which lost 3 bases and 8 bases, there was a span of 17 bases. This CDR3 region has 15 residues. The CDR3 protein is CASSFPGLSGDEQFF. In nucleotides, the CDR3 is TGTGCCAGCAGCTTTCCCGGACTAAGTGGCGATGAGCAGTTCTTC.

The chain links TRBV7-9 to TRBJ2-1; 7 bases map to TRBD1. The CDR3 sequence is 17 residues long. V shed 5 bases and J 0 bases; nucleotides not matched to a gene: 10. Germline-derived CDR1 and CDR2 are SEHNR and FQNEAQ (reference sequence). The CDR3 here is CASSPGQTGSSYNEQFF. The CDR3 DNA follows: TGTGCCAGCAGCCCAGGGCAGACAGGGAGCTCCTACAATGAGCAGTTCTTC.

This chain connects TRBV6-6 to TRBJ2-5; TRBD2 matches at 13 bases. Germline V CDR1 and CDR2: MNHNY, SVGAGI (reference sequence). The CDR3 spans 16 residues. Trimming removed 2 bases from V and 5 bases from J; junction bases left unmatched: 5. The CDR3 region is CASSYVGLAGSETQYF. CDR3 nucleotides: TGTGCCAGCAGTTACGTGGGACTAGCGGGAAGCGAGACCCAGTACTTC.

CDR3 nucleotides: TGTGCCAGCAGCGTCGACAGGGGCCCTGGAAACACCATATATTTT. Amino acid sequence: CASSVDRGPGNTIYF. The chain has TRBV9 and TRBJ1-3; 8 bases line up with TRBD1. The CDR3 consists of 15 residues. V dropped 2 bases and J dropped 2; count of bases not matched to a gene: 3. The germline CDR1 and CDR2 sequences are SGDLS and YYNGEE.

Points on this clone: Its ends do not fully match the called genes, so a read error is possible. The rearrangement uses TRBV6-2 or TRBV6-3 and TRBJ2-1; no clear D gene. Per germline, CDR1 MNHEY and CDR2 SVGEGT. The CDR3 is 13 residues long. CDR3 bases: TGTGCCAGCAGTTACGCAGGCAACAATGTGCAGTTCTTC. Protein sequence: CASSYAGNNVQFF.

The CDR3 DNA is TGTGCCTGGGCCAGGGGTAGCAATCAGCCCCAGCATTTT. This codes for CAWARGSNQPQHF. The rearrangement uses TRBV30 and TRBJ1-5; a possible D gene is TRBD1 (6 bases). CDR1 and CDR2 (germline): GTSNPN, SVGIG (reference sequence). This CDR3 has 13 residues. Trimming cost V 5 bases and J 0 bases, with 8 bases left between them.

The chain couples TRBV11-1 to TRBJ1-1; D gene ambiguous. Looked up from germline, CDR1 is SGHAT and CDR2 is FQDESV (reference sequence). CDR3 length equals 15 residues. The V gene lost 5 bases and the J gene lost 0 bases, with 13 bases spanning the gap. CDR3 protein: CASSRETTLNTEAFF. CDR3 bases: TGTGCCAGCAGCCGCGAGACAACCTTGAACACTGAAGCTTTCTTT. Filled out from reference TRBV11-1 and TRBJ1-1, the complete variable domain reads EAEVAQSPRYKITEKSQAVAFWCDPISGHATLYWYRQILGQGPELLVQFQDESVVDDSQLPKDRFSAERLKGVDSTLKIQPAELGDSAMYLCASSRETTLNTEAFFGQGTRLTVV.

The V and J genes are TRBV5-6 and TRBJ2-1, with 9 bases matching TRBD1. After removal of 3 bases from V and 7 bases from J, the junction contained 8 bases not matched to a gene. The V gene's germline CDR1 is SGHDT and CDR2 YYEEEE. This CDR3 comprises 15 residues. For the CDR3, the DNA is TGTGCCAGCAGCTCCCGGGACAGGGTGGGAAATGAGCAGTTCTTC. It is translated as CASSSRDRVGNEQFF.